These 14 T cell receptor beta chains were sequenced from one sample in a study of OX40 agonist ivuxolimab in advanced cancers. This table comes from immunoSEQ multiplex PCR, and its TCRdb copy is limited to in-frame clones, with some not included. The repertoire includes approximately 47,000 clones, roughly 90% of them detected once, and about 7.8% sits in the top ten. Sample: CD4+ or CD8+ T cells sorted from blood, taken in a trial of the OX40 agonist ivuxolimab. These receptor sequences come from an adult with an advanced solid tumor such as melanoma, head and neck, liver or kidney cancer.

The chain uses TRBV19 and TRBJ2-2; D is perhaps TRBD1 (5 bases). This CDR3 comprises 12 residues. Between the trimmed V and J ends, which lost 6 bases and 7 bases, there was a span of 9 bases. Germline CDR1 is LNHDA and CDR2 is SQIVND (reference sequence). The CDR3: CASRAQGGELFF. In DNA form, the CDR3 reads TGTGCCAGTAGAGCTCAGGGCGGGGAGCTGTTTTTT.

The chain couples TRBV5-1 to TRBJ2-1; D not resolved. Between the trimmed V and J ends, which lost 6 bases and 7 bases, there was a span of 17 bases. Germline V lookup: CDR1 SGHRS, CDR2 YFSETQ. The CDR3 covers 14 residues. CDR3 nucleotide sequence: TGCGCCAGCACCCCCCAGCCCGCCGGAAATGAGCAGTTCTTC. Encoded protein: CASTPQPAGNEQFF.

The chain is built from TRBV2 and TRBJ2-5; D not resolved. V was pared by 4 bases and J by 0 bases, with 12 bases between. Germline V gives CDR1 SNHLY, CDR2 FYNNEI. CDR3 length equals 15 residues. The CDR3 is CASSVGDWYQETQYF. The CDR3 region has the DNA TGTGCCAGCAGTGTTGGAGACTGGTACCAAGAGACCCAGTACTTC.

The chain employs TRBV4-3 and TRBJ2-1; 7 bases map to TRBD2. Looked up from germline, CDR1 is LGHNA and CDR2 is YSLEER. The CDR3 is made up of 14 amino acids. Germline trimming cut 1 base from V and 6 bases from J; bases unmatched to any gene: 3. The CDR3 sequence is CASSQVRLANEQFF. The CDR3 region has the DNA TGCGCCAGCAGCCAAGTCCGACTAGCCAATGAGCAGTTCTTC.

Only one count was recorded for this clone. The chain uses TRBV9 and TRBJ2-5; possible D gene TRBD2, 6 bases. CDR3 size: 17 residues. Germline lookup yields CDR1 SGDLS and CDR2 YYNGEE. The germline V and J ends were trimmed by 4 bases and 1 base, with 20 bases remaining between them. CDR3 nucleotides: TGTGCCAGCAGCCAAACACAGGTTGGGGGGTTCCAAGAGACCCAGTACTTC. Its protein is CASSQTQVGGFQETQYF.

The chain uses TRBV2 and TRBJ2-7; D remains unclear. The CDR3 loop spans 12 amino acids. V was trimmed by 8 bases and J by 0 bases, leaving 8 bases between them. From germline, CDR1 is SNHLY and CDR2 FYNNEI. CDR3 amino acids: CASGVYSYEQYF. CDR3 DNA sequence: TGTGCCAGCGGGGTTTACTCCTACGAGCAGTACTTC.

This chain connects TRBV7-2 to TRBJ1-2, with 9 bases fitting TRBD1. Germline V lookup: CDR1 SGHTA, CDR2 FQGNSA. Unmatched junction bases numbered 5, after V lost 4 bases and J lost 8 bases. The CDR3 spans 13 residues. The chain's CDR3 is CASSSDRGSGYTF. The CDR3 DNA reads TGTGCCAGCAGCTCGGACAGGGGAAGCGGCTACACCTTC.

This chain connects TRBV5-1 to TRBJ2-2, with D possibly TRBD2 on 6 matching bases. Germline V gene lookup returns CDR1 SGHRS and CDR2 YFSETQ. Trimming took 7 bases from V and 4 from J, leaving 23 bases between them. This CDR3 comprises 17 residues. CDR3 coding DNA: TGCGCCAGCCTCCCCGGAGGGGATTGGCGCGGCACCGGGGAGCTGTTTTTT. It encodes CASLPGGDWRGTGELFF.

The genes are TRBV7-9 and TRBJ2-1; 9 bases are shared with TRBD2. This CDR3 region has 15 residues. With 2 bases clipped from V and 5 bases from J, the junction kept 4 bases outside the gene matches. In germline, CDR1 is SEHNR, CDR2 FQNEAQ (reference sequence). The CDR3 sequence is CASSLRASGDNEQFF. The CDR3 DNA sequence: TGTGCCAGCAGCTTAAGGGCTAGCGGGGACAATGAGCAGTTCTTC.

The chain couples TRBV4-1 to TRBJ2-1; D gene unclear. Trimming pared 1 base from V and 10 bases from J, leaving 20 bases between. In germline, CDR1 is MGHRA, CDR2 YSYEKL. The CDR3 is 16 amino acids. As DNA, the CDR3 is TGCGCCAGCAGCCAAGCGACCGGGCTCGCCTTGTTGGAGCAGTTCTTC. This translates into CASSQATGLALLEQFF.

This clone occurred once. The chain recombines TRBV19 with TRBJ1-6, with TRBD1 matching over 10 bases. Germline values: CDR1 LNHDA, CDR2 SQIVND (reference sequence). This CDR3 comprises 15 residues. After removal of 5 bases from V and 7 bases from J, the junction contained 5 bases not matched to a gene. The CDR3 coding sequence is TGTGCCAGTAGTCCTAGGGGACAGGGGAATTCACCCCTCCACTTT. Its protein product is CASSPRGQGNSPLHF. The complete variable domain, with remaining parts taken from reference TRBV19 and TRBJ1-6, reads DGGITQSPKYLFRKEGQNVTLSCEQNLNHDAMYWYRQDPGQGLRLIYYSQIVNDFQKGDIAEGYSVSREKKESFPLTVTSAQKNPTAFYLCASSPRGQGNSPLHFGNGTRLTVT.

The gene calls are TRBV28 and TRBJ2-3; 12 bases align to TRBD2. The CDR3 covers 18 residues. Germline values: CDR1 MDHEN, CDR2 SYDVKM. Trimming took 10 bases from V and 2 from J; bases not matched to a gene: 16. The CDR3: CATPRTPSGRAVTDTQYF. CDR3 bases: TGTGCCACCCCCAGAACCCCTAGCGGGAGGGCCGTCACAGATACGCAGTATTTT.

The V call is TRBV7-2, the J call TRBJ2-7; no reliable D call. V shed 5 bases and J shed 0 bases, with 11 bases lying between them. Germline V CDR1 and CDR2: SGHTA, FQGNSA. The CDR3 covers 14 residues. This CDR3 reads CASSPQSNSYEQYF. The CDR3 DNA is TGTGCCAGCAGCCCACAGTCTAACTCCTACGAGCAGTACTTC.

The chain has TRBV25-1 and TRBJ1-4, with D possibly matching TRBD1 (6 bases). V was pared by 4 bases and J by 7 bases, with 13 bases between. Germline V gene data show CDR1 as MGHDK and CDR2 as SYGVNS. The CDR3 is made up of 14 amino acids. The CDR3 region is CASSGAGVVEKLFF. For the CDR3, the DNA is TGTGCCAGCAGTGGGGCAGGGGTGGTTGAAAAACTGTTTTTT.